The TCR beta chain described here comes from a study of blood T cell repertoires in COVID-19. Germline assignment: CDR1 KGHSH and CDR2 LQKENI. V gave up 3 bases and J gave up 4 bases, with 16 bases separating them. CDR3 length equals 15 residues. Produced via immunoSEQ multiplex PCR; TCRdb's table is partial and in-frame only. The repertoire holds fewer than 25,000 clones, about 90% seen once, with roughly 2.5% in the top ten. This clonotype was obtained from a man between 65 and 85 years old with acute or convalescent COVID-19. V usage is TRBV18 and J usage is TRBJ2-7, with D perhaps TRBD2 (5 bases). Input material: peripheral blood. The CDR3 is CASSPLLAQFYEQYF. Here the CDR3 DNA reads TGTGCCAGCTCACCCCTGCTAGCTCAGTTTTACGAGCAGTACTTC.